This T cell receptor (beta chain) was recovered during a study of shared clonotypes between healthy human individuals (TCRdb year 2020). Broadly, across the study: Three men and a couple of women, aged 18 to 49 years, made up the cohort. For each donor, CD4 naive and CD4 memory were each given three plates, CD8 naive was given two plates, and CD8 memory was given one plate. The study deeply sequenced blood TCR repertoires of about 5 healthy adults to estimate repertoire size and the extent of clonotype sharing between individuals. Different laboratories and diverse techniques were used to prepare libraries and sequence TCR repertoires, to increase sequencing depth and limit assay-specific biases. Per donor, leukapheresis produced somewhere between about 0.94 and 9.5 billion PBMCs. Overall results and qualifications from the work: Naive subsets generally had larger estimated clonotype richness than memory subsets did. The genetic and exposure-history diversity represented was limited by the small number of donors. Across several donors, 5% to 6% of naive CD4, roughly 3.5% of naive CD8, under 2.5% of memory CD4, and 0.3% to 0.45% of memory CD8 clonotypes were shared. Based on pairwise subsampling, the degree of clonotype sharing among donors was expected to be affected by sequencing depth. Sampling was restricted to blood, and TCR repertoires in tissues likely differ from the TCR repertoires found in blood. Compared with non-shared clonotypes, clonotypes shared by all four sorted-subset donors had higher generation probabilities. Incomplete sequencing was indicated by rarefaction of sorted-subset datasets, despite the large sequencing depth.

Using the deep immunoSEQ assay, TCR CDR3 regions were amplified from genomic DNA by multiplex PCR. Genomic DNA extracted from each cell subset was distributed evenly over all wells of several immunoSEQ 96-well plates, and each plate served as one replicate. Each replicate PCR for sorted subsets received roughly 0.2 ug genomic DNA, equal to roughly 30,000 T cell genomes. Purified libraries were measured with a Qubit 3.0 fluorometer, size-checked on a Bioanalyzer 2100, and measured again with the KAPA Library Quantification kit. Each immunoSEQ 96-well plate was sequenced on its own single-read 150-cycle Illumina NextSeq 550 flow cell. The authors' analysis ran thus. Because only junctional sequences without quality scores were contained in the immunoSEQ output, filtering matching that applied to full-length reads could not be performed. Sequences were annotated with PyIR, a Python wrapper for IgBLAST v1.9, using IMGT germline references to assign V/J genes and CDR3. Reads with weak V/J assignments (E-value above 1e-6), missing CDR3, stop codons, out-of-frame junctions, or ambiguous translated residues were removed. V3J clonotypes were defined as sequences sharing the same inferred V gene, J gene, and CDR3 amino acid sequence. Percentage overlap between repertoires was computed as shared unique clonotypes divided by the size of the smaller repertoire. RTK rarefaction, the Chao1 estimator, and Recon v2.1 estimates of unobserved clonotypes were used to assess repertoire richness. Generation probabilities for all TCRbeta clonotypes obtained by the gDNA method from a handful of donors were computed using OLGA. TCRdb stores this immuneACCESS table with in-frame sequences only. Part of the clones is absent; in the studies checked, under half of the shortfall reflects unresolved V genes, and no reason is known for the rest. That table is the source of V, J and clone size, and D and trimming were worked out from the DNA. The sample table holds roughly 1.5 million clones, of which approximately 98% were seen once. The ten largest make up roughly 0.45% of the sample.

V is pared back by 0 bases and J by 6 bases, with 9 bases lying between the germline termini. The cysteine opens and the phenylalanine closes a CDR3 of 13 amino acids. Only the CDR3 region is kept as DNA, spanning 39 bases read in frame from base 1. In the germline V gene, CDR1 corresponds to SGHDN and CDR2 to FVKESK. The donors were healthy, HIV-negative adults who had no recently reported acute infections or vaccinations. Every donor was a Caucasian adult residing in Nashville, Tennessee, USA. CD4+ T cells were enriched through magnetic negative selection, after which naive cells were positively selected on CD45RA and the remaining negative fraction served as the memory subset. After blood collection by leukapheresis, PBMCs were isolated using Ficoll-Histopaque density gradient centrifugation and then cryopreserved in the vapor phase of liquid nitrogen. Analytical flow cytometry was used to check the purity and quantity of each magnetically sorted T cell population. Genomic DNA was isolated from each sorted fraction and quantified by UV absorbance on a Nanodrop 2000c.

Points on this clone: The specificity of this receptor is unknown. No base quality information exists; no much larger clone differs at one position.

Recombination linked TRBV14 to TRBJ2-7; D gene: possibly TRBD1, on 6 matching bases. This TCR was recovered from a man aged 25 to 40 in good health. Sequenced material: naive CD4+ T cells sorted from blood. In light of the paper, this sample's cell subset or site label describes: CD45RA+ positively selected. The encoded CDR3 is CASSQDPRGEQYF. In nucleotides, the sequence is TGTGCCAGCAGCCAAGATCCCAGGGGCGAGCAGTACTTC.